The 26 T cell receptor beta chains presented below share a single source sample, sequenced in a study of T cell repertoires in cytomegalovirus infection. TCRdb called the reads again in MiXCR, with one record for every CDR3 protein. Of fewer than 550,000 distinct CDR3 sequences listed, 11% are singletons. The specimen was PBMCs. The receptors were gathered from a human donor in good health (CMV status not recorded). Some clones in this sample may be carry-over from other donors' samples.

This clonotype was detected ten times or more. V is TRBV11-2 and J is TRBJ1-1; D is undetermined. The germline gives CDR1 SGHAT, CDR2 FQNNGV. The CDR3 contains 13 residues. V was shortened by 6 bases and J by 1 base, with 9 bases between the two germline ends. The CDR3 is CASSRTQNTEAFF. The CDR3, as DNA: TGTGCCAGCAGTAGGACGCAGAACACTGAAGCTTTCTTT.

This clonotype was recorded many times. The rearrangement joins TRBV7-6 to TRBJ2-5; TRBD1 aligns across 8 bases. Germline CDR1 is SGHVS and CDR2 is FNYEAQ. The V and J ends lost 4 bases and 1 base, in that order; junction bases with no gene match: 5. There are 15 residues in the CDR3. The CDR3 protein is CASSSGQGAQETQYF. CDR3 sequence (DNA): TGTGCCAGCAGCTCCGGACAGGGTGCCCAAGAGACCCAGTACTTC.

This clonotype was counted many times. The chain has TRBV7-3 and TRBJ2-5; the D is unclear. Germline V gives CDR1 SGHTA, CDR2 FQGTGA. The CDR3 has 14 residues. The V gene lost 3 bases and the J gene lost 1 base, with 9 bases spanning the gap. The CDR3 spells CASSFGHAQETQYF. In DNA, the CDR3 is TGTGCCAGCAGCTTTGGGCACGCCCAAGAGACCCAGTACTTC.

This chain uses TRBV29-1 with TRBJ1-1; possible D gene TRBD1, 6 bases. Between the trimmed V and J ends, which lost 1 base and 5 bases, there was a span of 14 bases. The CDR3 runs 14 residues. The germline gives CDR1 SQVTM, CDR2 ANQGSEA. DNA for the CDR3: TGCAGCGTTGAAGTGGCAGGGGTTGGAACTGAAGCTTTCTTT. Amino acids: CSVEVAGVGTEAFF.

The J gene is TRBJ2-2, the V gene TRBV20-1, with 7 nucleotides matching TRBD2. CDR1 and CDR2 (germline): DFQATT, SNEGSKA (reference sequence). V lost 6 bases, J lost 5 bases, and 9 bases stayed unmatched. This CDR3 has 14 amino acids. CDR3 sequence: CSARGNKGTGELFF. CDR3 DNA sequence: TGCAGTGCGCGGGGGAATAAGGGGACCGGGGAGCTGTTTTTT.

This clonotype came up many times. J is TRBJ1-1 and V is TRBV7-3; 8 positions agree with TRBD1. The CDR3 is 17 residues long. J was trimmed by 11 bases and V by 0 bases; bases with no gene match: 17. The germline V gene has CDR1 SGHTA and CDR2 FQGTGA. The CDR3: CASSLTSLRSRTGFAFF. DNA of the CDR3: TGTGCCAGCAGCTTAACGAGCCTCCGGTCGAGGACAGGGTTTGCTTTCTTT.

Notes on this clonotype: A read error is possible here, since a much larger clone lies one base away. The chain carries TRBV25-1 and TRBJ2-5; TRBD1 aligns across 8 bases. Germline V gene data show CDR1 as MGHDK and CDR2 as SYGVNS. The CDR3 has 13 amino acids. The CDR3 reads CASSAGQVETEYF. The CDR3 DNA reads TGTGCCAGCAGTGCGGGACAGGTAGAGACCGAGTACTTC. Combining the CDR3 with reference TRBV25-1 and TRBJ2-5 gives the whole variable domain EADIYQTPRYLVIGTGKKITLECSQTMGHDKMYWYQQDPGMELHLIHYSYGVNSTEKGDLSSESTVSRIRTEHFPLTLESARPSHTSQYLCASSAGQVETEYFGPGTRLLVL.

In this sample, this clonotype turned up many times. The chain links TRBV7-9 to TRBJ1-3; TRBD1 might be the D (5 bases). Germline V gene lookup returns CDR1 SEHNR and CDR2 FQNEAQ (reference sequence). CDR3 length equals 16 residues. The V end was cut by 5 bases, the J end by 2 bases, with 16 bases between. CDR3 in DNA: TGTGCCAGCAGCCCATTACAGGCTGGAGCTGGAAACACCATATATTTT. It translates to CASSPLQAGAGNTIYF. Combining the CDR3 with reference TRBV7-9 and TRBJ1-3 gives the whole variable domain DTGVSQNPRHKITKRGQNVTFRCDPISEHNRLYWYRQTLGQGPEFLTYFQNEAQLEKSRLLSDRFSAERPKGSFSTLEIQRTEQGDSAMYLCASSPLQAGAGNTIYFGEGSWLTVV.

This clonotype was found many times. The chain joins TRBV3-1 to TRBJ1-1, with a possible D match to TRBD1 (5 bases). The V gene's germline CDR1 is LGHDT and CDR2 YNNKEL (reference sequence). CDR3 length equals 15 residues. Trimming stripped 1 base from V and 4 bases from J, with 13 bases between. CDR3 sequence (DNA): TGTGCCAGCAGCCAAGGGGGGGTCCAGAGCACTGAAGCTTTCTTT. Translating gives CASSQGGVQSTEAFF.

This clonotype was observed a handful of times. V and J are TRBV27 and TRBJ2-1, with 9 bases matching TRBD1. The length of the CDR3 is 16 residues. The V gene's germline CDR1 is MNHEY and CDR2 SMNVEV (reference sequence). With 8 bases clipped from V and 6 bases from J, the junction kept 14 bases outside the gene matches. This CDR3 is CASGSKGTGIRNEQFF. The CDR3 DNA is TGTGCCAGCGGGAGCAAAGGGACAGGGATTCGCAATGAGCAGTTCTTC.

In this sample, this clonotype turned up many times. The rearrangement uses TRBV5-4 and TRBJ2-2; 7 bases align to TRBD2. The CDR3 runs 15 residues. CDR1 is SGHNT, CDR2 YYREEE, per germline (reference sequence). Losses at the gene ends were 0 bases for V and 4 bases for J; bases not matched to a gene: 3. DNA for the CDR3: TGTGCCAGCAGCTTGGTTGGGGGGGGCACCGGGGAGCTGTTTTTT. Translating it yields CASSLVGGGTGELFF.

In its sample, this clonotype was seen many times. The chain carries TRBV5-4 and TRBJ2-5; 7 bases align to TRBD2. The germline V gene has CDR1 SGHNT and CDR2 YYREEE (reference sequence). The CDR3 has 15 residues. V dropped 1 base and J dropped 4; count of bases not matched to a gene: 7. The DNA for the CDR3 is TGTGCCAGCAGCTTGTTTGCGGGAGTAGGAGAGACCCAGTACTTC. It codes for CASSLFAGVGETQYF. The full variable domain, in which reference TRBV5-4 and TRBJ2-5 provide the parts outside the CDR3, is ETGVTQSPTHLIKTRGQQVTLRCSSQSGHNTVSWYQQALGQGPQFIFQYYREEENGRGNFPPRFSGLQFPNYSSELNVNALELDDSALYLCASSLFAGVGETQYFGPGTRLLVL.

The chain joins TRBV9 to TRBJ2-5, with D perhaps being TRBD1 or TRBD2 (6 bases each). The germline gives CDR1 SGDLS, CDR2 YYNGEE. The length of the CDR3 is 15 residues. The V end was cut by 0 bases, the J end by 4 bases, with 13 bases between. The DNA for the CDR3 is TGTGCCAGCAGCGTAGCCGGGGGCCTTGGAGAGACCCAGTACTTC. Protein sequence: CASSVAGGLGETQYF.

There are many counts of this clonotype. This chain links TRBV6-6 with TRBJ2-2, with 8 bases aligning to TRBD2. Germline V CDR1 and CDR2: MNHNY, SVGAGI (reference sequence). V was pared by 2 bases and J by 4 bases, with 3 bases of the junction left unmatched. CDR3 length: 15 amino acids. CDR3 region: CASSYDGGATGELFF. In nucleotides, the CDR3 is TGTGCCAGCAGTTACGACGGGGGGGCCACCGGGGAGCTGTTTTTT.

This clonotype was observed at least ten times. The junction does not match germline at one end; this may be a read error. The chain carries TRBV6-1 and TRBJ2-7; perhaps TRBD1 as D (5 bases). CDR3 length equals 12 residues. Germline V gene sequence: CDR1 MNHNS, CDR2 SASEGT. CDR3 in amino acids: CASSESGSRVFF. The CDR3 DNA reads as TGTGCCAGCAGTGAATCCGGTTCCAGGGTGTTCTTC.

This chain joins TRBV5-4 and TRBJ2-2; D gene unclear. This CDR3 has 16 residues. Germline CDR1 SGHNT, CDR2 YYREEE (reference sequence). The ends were cut back, 3 bases at V and 1 base at J, with 13 bases in the middle. DNA for the CDR3: TGTGCCAGCAGCTCCGGGCCCCCGGGGAACACCGGGGAGCTGTTTTTT. It is translated as CASSSGPPGNTGELFF.

This clonotype was seen at least ten times. This rearrangement joins TRBV7-8 to TRBJ1-4; 9 nucleotides agree with TRBD1. CDR3 length: 16 amino acids. With V trimmed by 7 bases and J by 7 bases, 13 bases remained unmatched. The V gene's germline CDR1 is SGHVS and CDR2 FQNEAQ. In nucleotides, the CDR3 is TGTGCCAGCAAAATGAGTCGGGGACAGGGAAGTGAAAAACTGTTTTTT. Amino acids: CASKMSRGQGSEKLFF.

This clonotype has a count of ten or more. This chain connects TRBV7-6 to TRBJ2-5; tentatively, D is TRBD1 or TRBD2 (5 bases each). The V end was cut by 4 bases, the J end by 4 bases, with 13 bases between. The CDR3 has 14 amino acids. Germline V lookup: CDR1 SGHVS, CDR2 FNYEAQ. CDR3 protein: CASSSVLGAETQYF. The CDR3 coding sequence is TGTGCCAGCAGCTCCGTACTCGGGGCAGAGACCCAGTACTTC. Full variable domain (missing parts from reference TRBV7-6 and TRBJ2-5): GAGVSQSPRYKVTKRGQDVALRCDPISGHVSLYWYRQALGQGPEFLTYFNYEAQQDKSGLPNDRFSAERPEGSISTLTIQRTEQRDSAMYRCASSSVLGAETQYFGPGTRLLVL.

This clonotype was observed at least ten times. The rearrangement uses TRBV12-3 or TRBV12-4 and TRBJ1-1, with D unresolved. The CDR3 runs to 13 residues. With 5 bases removed from V and 4 bases from J, the gap between germline ends came to 11 bases. CDR3: CASSLPGSTEAFF. DNA of the CDR3: TGTGCCAGCAGTCTTCCGGGGAGCACTGAAGCTTTCTTT.

This clonotype was counted many times. The rearrangement uses TRBV7-3 and TRBJ2-1; 11 bases agree with TRBD2. Unmatched junction bases numbered 1, after V lost 1 base and J lost 2 bases. The CDR3 consists of 16 residues. From germline, CDR1 is SGHTA and CDR2 FQGTGA. CDR3 in DNA: TGTGCCAGCAGCTTAATAGCGGGGGGGCCCTACAATGAGCAGTTCTTC. It translates to CASSLIAGGPYNEQFF.

This clonotype has at least ten counts. This chain uses TRBV7-7 with TRBJ2-2; D unclear. V lost 4 bases and J lost 6, with 18 bases in between. The length of the CDR3 is 16 residues. In germline, CDR1 is SSHAT, CDR2 FNYEAQ (reference sequence). The CDR3 loop reads CASSSVRVDYPGELFF. The CDR3, as DNA: TGTGCCAGCAGCTCAGTCAGAGTCGATTACCCCGGGGAGCTGTTTTTT. The full variable domain, rest sourced from reference TRBV7-7 and TRBJ2-2, is GAGVSQSPRYKVTKRGQDVTLRCDPISSHATLYWYQQALGQGPEFLTYFNYEAQPDKSGLPSDRFSAERPEGSISTLTIQRTEQRDSAMYRCASSSVRVDYPGELFFGEGSRLTVL.

This chain connects TRBV29-1 to TRBJ2-7; no reliable D call. Germline V gene sequence: CDR1 SQVTM, CDR2 ANQGSEA. The CDR3 consists of 13 residues. With 6 bases removed from V and 3 bases from J, the gap between germline ends came to 15 bases. The CDR3 spells CSVAPEFDYEQYF. DNA of the CDR3: TGCAGCGTGGCCCCGGAATTTGACTACGAGCAGTACTTC.

J is TRBJ2-1 and V is TRBV12-5; the match to TRBD1 covers 7 bases. V dropped 0 bases and J dropped 1; count of bases not matched to a gene: 3. The CDR3 length is 16 residues. CDR1 LGHNT and CDR2 FRNRAP come from the germline V gene. This CDR3 is CASGLVPGGSYNEQFF. CDR3 DNA: TGTGCTAGTGGTTTGGTGCCAGGGGGTTCCTACAATGAGCAGTTCTTC.

In its sample, this clonotype was seen many times. The chain joins TRBV2 to TRBJ2-7; D is unresolved. V was shortened by 3 bases and J by 0 bases, with 12 bases between the two germline ends. There are 15 residues in the CDR3. The germline CDR1 and CDR2 sequences are SNHLY and FYNNEI. The CDR3 reads CASSERTVSSYEQYF. DNA for the CDR3: TGTGCCAGCAGTGAGAGGACGGTCAGCTCCTACGAGCAGTACTTC. Together with reference TRBV2 and TRBJ2-7, the CDR3 gives the full variable domain: EPEVTQTPSHQVTQMGQEVILRCVPISNHLYFYWYRQILGQKVEFLVSFYNNEISEKSEIFDDQFSVERPDGSNFTLKIRSTKLEDSAMYFCASSERTVSSYEQYFGPGTRLTVT.

Concerning this clonotype itself: This may be a read error: a much more frequent sequence differs by one nucleotide. V is TRBV5-4 and J is TRBJ2-4; 8 bases are shared with TRBD2. The CDR3 has 16 amino acids. V was clipped by 4 bases and J by 2 bases; unmatched bases: 8. The germline V gene has CDR1 SGHNT and CDR2 YYREEE (reference sequence). For the CDR3, the DNA is TGTGCCAGCAGCCCGGGACTAGATCGAACCAAAAACATTCAGTACTTC. Protein: CASSPGLDRTKNIQYF.

This clonotype turned up a few times. V and J are TRBV2 and TRBJ2-1, with TRBD2 identical over 13 bases. This CDR3 is built from 15 residues. Trimming removed 9 bases from V and 3 bases from J; junction bases left unmatched: 5. Germline V CDR1 and CDR2: SNHLY, FYNNEI. The chain's CDR3 is CASLWTSGSYNEQFF. In DNA, the CDR3 is TGTGCCAGTTTGTGGACTAGCGGGAGCTACAATGAGCAGTTCTTC.